The 5 T cell receptor beta chains reported below all come from one sample, sequenced in a study of OX40 agonist ivuxolimab in advanced cancers. Profiled with immunoSEQ multiplex PCR; TCRdb holds only in-frame clones, not every one. The sample contains roughly 71,000 clones, 88% of which appear only once. The sample was CD4+ or CD8+ T cells sorted from blood, taken in a trial of the OX40 agonist ivuxolimab. The receptors derive from an adult with an advanced solid tumor such as melanoma, head and neck, liver or kidney cancer.

V gene TRBV6-1 combines with J gene TRBJ2-7, with D possibly being TRBD2 (6 bases). Trimming took off 6 bases at V and 0 bases at J, with 9 bases between the two ends. Germline V gene lookup returns CDR1 MNHNS and CDR2 SASEGT. The CDR3 has 13 residues. Here the CDR3 DNA reads TGTGCCAGCAGGGAGGGGCCCTCCTACGAGCAGTACTTC. This gives the protein CASREGPSYEQYF.

The rearrangement links TRBV6-1 to TRBJ2-5, with 12 bases lining up with TRBD2. Germline values: CDR1 MNHNS, CDR2 SASEGT. After removal of 7 bases from V and 11 bases from J, the junction contained 8 bases not matched to a gene. This CDR3 is 13 amino acids long. This CDR3 reads CASTPLAGGRQYF. The CDR3 DNA is TGTGCCAGCACCCCACTAGCGGGGGGCCGGCAGTACTTC.

The rearrangement joins TRBV9 to TRBJ2-5; 13 nucleotides agree with TRBD2. This CDR3 spans 18 amino acids. V lost 1 base to trimming and J lost 3 bases; unmatched junction nucleotides: 9. Looked up from germline, CDR1 is SGDLS and CDR2 is YYNGEE. The CDR3 reads CASSVTGTSGTFEETQYF. As DNA, the CDR3 is TGTGCCAGCAGCGTAACCGGGACTAGCGGGACCTTTGAAGAGACCCAGTACTTC.

The chain uses TRBV6-4 and TRBJ2-3, with TRBD2 matching 8 bases. The germline CDR1 and CDR2 sequences are MRHNA and SNTAGT. The CDR3 runs 15 residues. J was trimmed by 3 bases and V by 4 bases; bases with no gene match: 6. CDR3 coding DNA: TGTGCCAGCAGTGCCCTTAGCGGGGCTACAGATACGCAGTATTTT. It encodes CASSALSGATDTQYF.

This chain connects TRBV15 to TRBJ1-2; no definite D call. This CDR3 is built from 14 residues. Trimming shortened V by 0 bases and J by 8 bases, and 13 bases separated the two germline ends. Looked up from germline, CDR1 is LNHNV and CDR2 is YYDKDF (reference sequence). CDR3 loop: CATSRDMVSSGYTF. The DNA of the CDR3 is TGTGCCACCAGCAGAGATATGGTATCGTCCGGCTACACCTTC.